The sequence of this TCR beta chain was determined in a study of radiation and T cells in renal cell carcinoma. As to time point: blood 2 weeks post-SBRT. As to treatment: 15 Gy SBRT to primary tumor, nephrectomy 4 weeks later. To note about this clone: A read error may account for a junction end that differs from germline.

Using immunoSEQ multiplex PCR, the repertoire was profiled, and TCRdb retains in-frame clones only, with some absent. Of some 130,000 clones listed, roughly 77% are singletons. The CDR3 is 14 residues long. Germline V gene sequence: CDR1 SGDLS, CDR2 YYNGEE. The chain has TRBV9 and TRBJ1-1, with TRBD1 identical over 8 bases. Specimen: blood, collected from a patient whose treatment included radiotherapy and nephrectomy. The sequence came from a woman aged 55 to 70 with renal cell carcinoma. The CDR3 nucleotides are TGTGCCAGCACCAGGGGGCAGATGAAGACTGAAGCTTTCTTT. Protein product: CASTRGQMKTEAFF.